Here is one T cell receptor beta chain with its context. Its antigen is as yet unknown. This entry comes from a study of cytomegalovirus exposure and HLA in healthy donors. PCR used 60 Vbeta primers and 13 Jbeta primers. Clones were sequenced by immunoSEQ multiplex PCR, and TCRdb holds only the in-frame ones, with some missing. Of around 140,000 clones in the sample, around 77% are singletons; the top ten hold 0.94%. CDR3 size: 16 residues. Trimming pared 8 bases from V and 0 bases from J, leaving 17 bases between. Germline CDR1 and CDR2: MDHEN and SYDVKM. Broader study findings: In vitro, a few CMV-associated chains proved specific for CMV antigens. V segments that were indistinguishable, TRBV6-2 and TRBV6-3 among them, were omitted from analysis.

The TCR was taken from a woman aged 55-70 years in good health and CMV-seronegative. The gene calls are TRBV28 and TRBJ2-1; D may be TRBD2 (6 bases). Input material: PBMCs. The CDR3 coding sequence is TGTGCCAGCCAGCCAGCGGGTACTAGCTCCTACAATGAGCAGTTCTTC. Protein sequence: CASQPAGTSSYNEQFF.